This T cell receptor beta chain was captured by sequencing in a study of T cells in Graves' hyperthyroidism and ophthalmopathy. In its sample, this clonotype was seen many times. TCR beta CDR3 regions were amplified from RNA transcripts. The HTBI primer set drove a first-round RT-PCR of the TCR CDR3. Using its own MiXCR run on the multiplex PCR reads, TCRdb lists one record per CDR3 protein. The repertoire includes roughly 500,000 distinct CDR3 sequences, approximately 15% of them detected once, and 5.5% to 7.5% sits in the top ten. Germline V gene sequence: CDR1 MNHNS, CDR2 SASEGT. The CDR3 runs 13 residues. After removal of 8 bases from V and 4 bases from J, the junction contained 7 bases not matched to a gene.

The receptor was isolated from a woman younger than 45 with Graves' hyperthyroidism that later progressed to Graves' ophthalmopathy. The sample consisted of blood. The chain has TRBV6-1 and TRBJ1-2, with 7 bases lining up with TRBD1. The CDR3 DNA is TGTGCCAGCTCACAACAGGGGATCTATGGCTACACCTTC. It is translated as CASSQQGIYGYTF.